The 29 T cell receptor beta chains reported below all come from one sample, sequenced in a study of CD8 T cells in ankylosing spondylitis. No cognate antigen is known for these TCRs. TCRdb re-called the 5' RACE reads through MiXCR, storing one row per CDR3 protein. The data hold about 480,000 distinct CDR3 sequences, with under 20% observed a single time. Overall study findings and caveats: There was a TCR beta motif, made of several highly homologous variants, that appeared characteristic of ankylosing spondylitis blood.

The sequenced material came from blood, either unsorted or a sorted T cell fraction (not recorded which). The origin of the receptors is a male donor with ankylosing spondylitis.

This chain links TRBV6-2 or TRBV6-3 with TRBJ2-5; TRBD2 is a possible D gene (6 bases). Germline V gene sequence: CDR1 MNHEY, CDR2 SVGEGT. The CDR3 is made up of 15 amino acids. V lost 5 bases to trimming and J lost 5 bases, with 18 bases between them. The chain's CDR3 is CASSRDGEREETQYF. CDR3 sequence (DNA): TGTGCCAGCAGTCGCGACGGCGAACGGGAGGAGACCCAGTACTTC.

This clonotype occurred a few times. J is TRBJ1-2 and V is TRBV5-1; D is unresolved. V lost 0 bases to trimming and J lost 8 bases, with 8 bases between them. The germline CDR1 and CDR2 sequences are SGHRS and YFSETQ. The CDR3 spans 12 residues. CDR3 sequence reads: CASSLDLRGYTF. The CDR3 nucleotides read TGCGCCAGCAGCTTGGATCTGCGGGGCTACACCTTC.

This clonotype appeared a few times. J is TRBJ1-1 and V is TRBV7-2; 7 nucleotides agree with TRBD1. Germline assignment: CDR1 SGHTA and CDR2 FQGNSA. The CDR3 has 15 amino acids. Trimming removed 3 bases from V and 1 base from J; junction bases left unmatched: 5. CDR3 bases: TGTGCCAGCAGCTTGTCTTGGACAGGGAACACTGAAGCTTTCTTT. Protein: CASSLSWTGNTEAFF.

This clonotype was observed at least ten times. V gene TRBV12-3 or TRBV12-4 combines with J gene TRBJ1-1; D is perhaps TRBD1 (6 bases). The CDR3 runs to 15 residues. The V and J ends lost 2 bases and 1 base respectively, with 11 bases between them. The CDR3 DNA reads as TGTGCCAGCAGTTTAAGGGGGGGCCCGAACACTGAAGCTTTCTTT. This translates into CASSLRGGPNTEAFF.

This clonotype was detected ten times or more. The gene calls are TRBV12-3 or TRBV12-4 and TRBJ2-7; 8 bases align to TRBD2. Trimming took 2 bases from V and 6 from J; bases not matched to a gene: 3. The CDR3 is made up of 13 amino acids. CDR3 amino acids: CASSLSGSGEQYF. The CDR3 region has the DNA TGTGCCAGCAGTTTAAGCGGGAGCGGCGAGCAGTACTTC.

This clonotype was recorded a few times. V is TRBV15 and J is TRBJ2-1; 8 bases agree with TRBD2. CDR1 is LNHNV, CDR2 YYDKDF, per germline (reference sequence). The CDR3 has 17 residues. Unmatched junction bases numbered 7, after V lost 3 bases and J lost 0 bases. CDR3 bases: TGTGCCACCAGCAGTGCACCCGCGGGGGGCTCCTACAATGAGCAGTTCTTC. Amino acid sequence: CATSSAPAGGSYNEQFF.

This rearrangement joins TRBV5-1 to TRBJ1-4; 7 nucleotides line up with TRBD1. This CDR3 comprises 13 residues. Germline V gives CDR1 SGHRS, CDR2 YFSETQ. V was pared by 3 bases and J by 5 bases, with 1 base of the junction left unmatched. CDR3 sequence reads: CASSSQGNEKLFF. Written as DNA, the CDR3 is TGCGCCAGCAGCTCACAGGGGAATGAAAAACTGTTTTTT.

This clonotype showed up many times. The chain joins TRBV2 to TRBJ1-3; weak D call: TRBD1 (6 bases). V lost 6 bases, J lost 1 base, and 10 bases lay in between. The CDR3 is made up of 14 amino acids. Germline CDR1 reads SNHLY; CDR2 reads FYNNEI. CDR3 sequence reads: CASSDRRSGNTIYF. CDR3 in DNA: TGTGCCAGCAGCGACAGGAGGTCTGGAAACACCATATATTTT.

The CDR3 sequence is CASSPSTGISNQPQHF. CDR3 coding DNA: TGTGCCAGCTCACCAAGTACAGGGATAAGCAATCAGCCCCAGCATTTT. This chain links TRBV18 with TRBJ1-5, with D perhaps matching TRBD1 (6 bases). Germline V gene lookup returns CDR1 KGHSH and CDR2 LQKENI. Deletions cut 2 bases from V and 1 base from J, with 12 bases between. The CDR3 runs to 16 residues.

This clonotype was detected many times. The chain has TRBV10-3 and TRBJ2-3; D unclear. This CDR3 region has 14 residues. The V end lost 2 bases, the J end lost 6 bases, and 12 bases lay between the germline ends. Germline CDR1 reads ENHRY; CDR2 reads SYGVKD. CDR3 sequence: CAISETLHSDTQYF. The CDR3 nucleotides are TGTGCCATCAGTGAGACCCTCCATTCGGATACGCAGTATTTT.

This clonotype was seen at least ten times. This chain's CDR3 is CASSQGLAGNTGELFF. For the CDR3, the DNA is TGCGCCAGCAGCCAAGGACTAGCGGGAAATACCGGGGAGCTGTTTTTT. The chain uses TRBV4-3 and TRBJ2-2, with 11 bases aligning to TRBD2. Germline CDR1 reads LGHNA; CDR2 reads YSLEER. V lost 1 base, J lost 5 bases, and 3 bases stayed unmatched. The CDR3 has 16 amino acids.

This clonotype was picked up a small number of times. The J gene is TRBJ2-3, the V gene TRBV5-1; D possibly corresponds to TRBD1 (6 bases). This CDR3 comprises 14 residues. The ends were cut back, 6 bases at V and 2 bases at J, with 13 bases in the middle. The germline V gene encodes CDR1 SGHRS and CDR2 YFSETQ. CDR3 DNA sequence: TGCGCCAGCACCAAAACAGGGTACACAGATACGCAGTATTTT. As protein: CASTKTGYTDTQYF.

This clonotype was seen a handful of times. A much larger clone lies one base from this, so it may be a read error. CDR3 protein: CASSRDYYEQYF. DNA for the CDR3: TGCGCCAGCAGCCGGGACTACTACGAGCAGTACTTC. The rearrangement uses TRBV5-1 and TRBJ2-7; 7 bases align to TRBD2. Trimming at V came to 4 bases and at J to 3 bases, leaving 1 base not matched to a gene. CDR3 length: 12 residues. Germline assignment: CDR1 SGHRS and CDR2 YFSETQ.

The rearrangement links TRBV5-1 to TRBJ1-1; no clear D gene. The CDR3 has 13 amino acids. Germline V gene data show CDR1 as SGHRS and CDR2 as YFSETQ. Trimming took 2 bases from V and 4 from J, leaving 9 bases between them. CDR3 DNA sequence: TGCGCCAGCAGCTTCGACTATAGCACTGAAGCTTTCTTT. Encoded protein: CASSFDYSTEAFF. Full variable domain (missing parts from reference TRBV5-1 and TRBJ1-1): KAGVTQTPRYLIKTRGQQVTLSCSPISGHRSVSWYQQTPGQGLQFLFEYFSETQRNKGNFPGRFSGRQFSNSRSEMNVSTLELGDSALYLCASSFDYSTEAFFGQGTRLTVV.

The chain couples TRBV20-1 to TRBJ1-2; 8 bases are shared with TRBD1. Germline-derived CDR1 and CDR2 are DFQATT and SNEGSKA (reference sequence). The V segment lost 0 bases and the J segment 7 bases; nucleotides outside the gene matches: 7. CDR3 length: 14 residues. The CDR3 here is CSARDVRGRGGYTF. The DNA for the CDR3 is TGCAGTGCTAGAGATGTCAGGGGGCGCGGTGGCTACACCTTC.

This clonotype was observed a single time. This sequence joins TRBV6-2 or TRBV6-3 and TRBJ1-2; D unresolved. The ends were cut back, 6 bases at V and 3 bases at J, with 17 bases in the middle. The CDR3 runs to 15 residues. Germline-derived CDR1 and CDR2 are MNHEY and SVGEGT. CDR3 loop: CASSHEDGDYYGYTF. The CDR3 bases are TGTGCCAGCAGCCACGAGGATGGGGATTACTATGGCTACACCTTC.

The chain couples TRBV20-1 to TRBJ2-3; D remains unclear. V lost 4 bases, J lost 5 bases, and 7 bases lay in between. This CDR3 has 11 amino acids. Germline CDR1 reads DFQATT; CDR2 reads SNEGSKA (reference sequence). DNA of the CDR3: TGCAGTGCTACCGAAAGAGATACGCAGTATTTT. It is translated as CSATERDTQYF.

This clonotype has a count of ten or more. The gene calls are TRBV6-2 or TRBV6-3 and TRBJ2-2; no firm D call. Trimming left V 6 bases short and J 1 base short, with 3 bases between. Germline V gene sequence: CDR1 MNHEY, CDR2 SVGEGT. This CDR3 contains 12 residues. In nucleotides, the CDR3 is TGTGCCAGCAGCGAGAACACCGGGGAGCTGTTTTTT. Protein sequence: CASSENTGELFF.

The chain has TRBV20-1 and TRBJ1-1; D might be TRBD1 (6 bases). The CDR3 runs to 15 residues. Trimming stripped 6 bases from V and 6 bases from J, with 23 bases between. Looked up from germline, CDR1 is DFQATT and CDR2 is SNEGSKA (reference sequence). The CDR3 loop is CSAPRARQVTPEAFF. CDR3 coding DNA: TGCAGTGCGCCCCGAGCTAGACAGGTCACTCCTGAAGCTTTCTTT.

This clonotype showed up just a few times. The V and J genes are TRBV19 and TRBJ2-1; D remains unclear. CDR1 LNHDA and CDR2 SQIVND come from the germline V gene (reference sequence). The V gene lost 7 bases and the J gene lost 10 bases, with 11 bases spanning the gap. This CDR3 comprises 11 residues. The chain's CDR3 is CASKTKSEQFF. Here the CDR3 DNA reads TGTGCCAGTAAGACCAAATCCGAGCAGTTCTTC.

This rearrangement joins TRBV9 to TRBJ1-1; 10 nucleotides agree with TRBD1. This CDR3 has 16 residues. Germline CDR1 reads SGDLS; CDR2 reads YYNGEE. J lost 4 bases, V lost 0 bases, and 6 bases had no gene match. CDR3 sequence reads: CASSVGRTGGSTEAFF. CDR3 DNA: TGTGCCAGCAGCGTAGGCCGGACAGGGGGGAGCACTGAAGCTTTCTTT.

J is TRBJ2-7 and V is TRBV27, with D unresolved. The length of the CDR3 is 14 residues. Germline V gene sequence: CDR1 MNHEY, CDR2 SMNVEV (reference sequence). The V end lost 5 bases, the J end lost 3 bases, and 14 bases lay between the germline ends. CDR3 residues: CASSLRHGRYEQYF. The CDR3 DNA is TGTGCCAGCAGTCTCCGACACGGACGCTACGAGCAGTACTTC.

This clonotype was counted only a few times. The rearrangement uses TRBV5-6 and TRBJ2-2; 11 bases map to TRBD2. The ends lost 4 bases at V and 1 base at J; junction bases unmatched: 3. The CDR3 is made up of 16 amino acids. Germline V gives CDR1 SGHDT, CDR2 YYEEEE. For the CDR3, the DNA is TGTGCCAGCAGCCGACTAGCGGGGAAGAACACCGGGGAGCTGTTTTTT. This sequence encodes CASSRLAGKNTGELFF.

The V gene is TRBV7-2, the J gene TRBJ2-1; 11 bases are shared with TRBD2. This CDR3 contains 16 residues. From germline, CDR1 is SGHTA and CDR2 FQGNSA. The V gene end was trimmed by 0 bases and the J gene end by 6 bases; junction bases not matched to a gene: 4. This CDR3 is CASSLAGTSGTNEQFF. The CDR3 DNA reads TGTGCCAGCAGCTTAGCGGGGACTAGCGGTACCAATGAGCAGTTCTTC.

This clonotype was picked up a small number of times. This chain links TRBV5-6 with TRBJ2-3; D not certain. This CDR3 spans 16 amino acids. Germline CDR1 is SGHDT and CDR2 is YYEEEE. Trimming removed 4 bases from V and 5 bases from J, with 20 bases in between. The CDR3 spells CASSPTGEALVDTQYF. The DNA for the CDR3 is TGTGCCAGCAGCCCCACCGGTGAAGCGCTGGTAGATACGCAGTATTTT.

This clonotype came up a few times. The CDR3 DNA sequence: TGTGCCAGCAGCCTAAGACTAGCGAGCACCGGGGAGCTGTTTTTT. It is translated as CASSLRLASTGELFF. This chain uses TRBV7-9 with TRBJ2-2; 8 bases are shared with TRBD2. The CDR3 spans 15 residues. Germline CDR1 SEHNR, CDR2 FQNEAQ (reference sequence). V gave up 5 bases and J gave up 4 bases; unmatched junction bases: 6.

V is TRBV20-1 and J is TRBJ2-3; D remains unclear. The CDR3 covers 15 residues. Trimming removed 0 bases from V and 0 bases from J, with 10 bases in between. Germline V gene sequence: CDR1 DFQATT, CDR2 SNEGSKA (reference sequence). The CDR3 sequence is CSARDRRISTDTQYF. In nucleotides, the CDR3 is TGCAGTGCTAGAGATCGGCGGATTAGCACAGATACGCAGTATTTT.

The CDR3 DNA is TGTGCCAGTAGTCAAATGAGGGAAACAGATACGCAGTATTTT. Protein: CASSQMRETDTQYF. The chain employs TRBV19 and TRBJ2-3; TRBD2 might be the D (5 bases). Trimming pared 5 bases from V and 3 bases from J, leaving 12 bases between. The CDR3 is 14 amino acids. The germline gives CDR1 LNHDA, CDR2 SQIVND (reference sequence).

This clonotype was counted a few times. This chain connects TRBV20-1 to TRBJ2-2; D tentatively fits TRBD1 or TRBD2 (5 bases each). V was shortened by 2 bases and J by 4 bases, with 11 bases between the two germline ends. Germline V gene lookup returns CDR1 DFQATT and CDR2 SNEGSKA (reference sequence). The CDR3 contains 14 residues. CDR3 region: CSARQGGGTGELFF. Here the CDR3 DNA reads TGCAGTGCTAGACAGGGTGGGGGCACCGGGGAGCTGTTTTTT.